The sequence of this TCR beta chain was determined in a study of Graves' ophthalmopathy and Graves' hyperthyroidism. This clonotype was seen ten or more times. Researchers took RNA transcripts and amplified TCR beta CDR3 regions from them. In the first round, RT-PCR was carried out with HTBI primers, and a multiplex PCR formed the second round. Using its own MiXCR run on the multiplex PCR reads, TCRdb lists one record per CDR3 protein. The sample records around 470,000 distinct CDR3 sequences, approximately 15% being singletons. This TCR was sampled from a woman aged 25 to 39 with Graves' ophthalmopathy. Input material: blood.

The CDR3 DNA reads TGCAGTGCTACTAGACAGGGCCAGATGAACACTGAAGCTTTCTTT. It specifies CSATRQGQMNTEAFF. This rearrangement joins TRBV20-1 to TRBJ1-1; 7 positions agree with TRBD1. Germline V gives CDR1 DFQATT, CDR2 SNEGSKA (reference sequence). CDR3 size: 15 residues. Germline trimming cut 4 bases from V and 0 bases from J; bases unmatched to any gene: 8.